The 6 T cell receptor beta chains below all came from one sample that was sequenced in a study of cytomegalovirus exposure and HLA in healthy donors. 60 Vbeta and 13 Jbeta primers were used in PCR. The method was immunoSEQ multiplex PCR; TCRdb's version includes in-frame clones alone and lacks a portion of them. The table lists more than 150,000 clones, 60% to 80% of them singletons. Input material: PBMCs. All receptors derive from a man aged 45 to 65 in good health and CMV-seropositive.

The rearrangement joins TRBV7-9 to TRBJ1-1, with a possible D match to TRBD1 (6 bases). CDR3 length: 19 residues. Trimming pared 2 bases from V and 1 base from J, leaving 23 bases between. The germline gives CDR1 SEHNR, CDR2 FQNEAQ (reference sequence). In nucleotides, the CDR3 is TGTGCCAGCAGCTTAAATCGTCCAGGACAGAGAGAGGAGAACACTGAAGCTTTCTTT. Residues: CASSLNRPGQREENTEAFF. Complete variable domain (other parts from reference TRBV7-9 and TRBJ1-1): DTGVSQNPRHKITKRGQNVTFRCDPISEHNRLYWYRQTLGQGPEFLTYFQNEAQLEKSRLLSDRFSAERPKGSFSTLEIQRTEQGDSAMYLCASSLNRPGQREENTEAFFGQGTRLTVV.

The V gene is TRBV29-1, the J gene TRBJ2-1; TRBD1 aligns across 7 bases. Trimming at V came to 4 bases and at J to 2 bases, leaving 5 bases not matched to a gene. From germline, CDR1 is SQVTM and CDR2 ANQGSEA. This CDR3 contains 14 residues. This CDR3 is CSVGNQGAYNEQFF. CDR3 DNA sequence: TGCAGCGTTGGTAACCAGGGGGCCTACAATGAGCAGTTCTTC.

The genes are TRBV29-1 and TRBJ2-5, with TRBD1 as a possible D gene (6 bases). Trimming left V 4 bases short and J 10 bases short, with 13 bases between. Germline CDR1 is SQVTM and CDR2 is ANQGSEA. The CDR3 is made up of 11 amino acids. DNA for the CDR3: TGCAGCGTTGGAGCAGGGGTTGACCAGTACTTC. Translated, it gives CSVGAGVDQYF.

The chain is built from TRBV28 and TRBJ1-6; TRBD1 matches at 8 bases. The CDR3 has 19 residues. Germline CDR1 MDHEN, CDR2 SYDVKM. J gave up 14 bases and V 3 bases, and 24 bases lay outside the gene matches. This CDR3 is CASSLLAGGMMSPVGTLHF. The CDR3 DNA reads TGTGCCAGCAGTTTGTTGGCAGGGGGCATGATGTCCCCCGTCGGGACCCTCCACTTT.

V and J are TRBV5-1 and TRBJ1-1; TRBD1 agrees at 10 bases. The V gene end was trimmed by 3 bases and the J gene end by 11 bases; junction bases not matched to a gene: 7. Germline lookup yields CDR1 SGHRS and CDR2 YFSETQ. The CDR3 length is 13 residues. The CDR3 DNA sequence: TGCGCCAGCAGCTCGGGACAGGGGTTTGGGGCTTTCTTT. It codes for CASSSGQGFGAFF.

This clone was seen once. This chain's CDR3 is CSVGPGTRVHNEQFF. The CDR3 DNA is TGCAGCGTCGGACCCGGGACTAGAGTCCACAATGAGCAGTTCTTC. The rearrangement links TRBV29-1 to TRBJ2-1; 8 nucleotides align to TRBD2. Germline trimming cut 6 bases from V and 5 bases from J; bases unmatched to any gene: 12. Germline CDR1 reads SQVTM; CDR2 reads ANQGSEA. The CDR3 contains 15 residues.